What follows are 29 T cell receptor beta chains derived from one specimen sequenced in a study of breast tumors, draining lymph nodes, adjacent tissues. The lymph nodes were axillary draining lymph nodes from breast cancer patients. TCRdb ran MiXCR on the multiplex PCR reads and lists one entry per CDR3 protein. The data contain 150,000 to 200,000 distinct CDR3 sequences, approximately 33% of them seen just once; the ten biggest clones take up roughly 4.3%. The source material was axillary lymph node tissue. All receptors come from a female donor with breast cancer. Some clones in this sample may be carry-over from other donors' samples.

Many counts were recorded for this clonotype. This chain links TRBV19 with TRBJ2-5; D uncertain. Germline-derived CDR1 and CDR2 are LNHDA and SQIVND (reference sequence). Trimming took off 5 bases at V and 1 base at J, with 11 bases between the two ends. The length of the CDR3 is 14 residues. CDR3 sequence (DNA): TGTGCCAGTAGTCCCCCAAGATTCCAAGAGACCCAGTACTTC. Amino acids: CASSPPRFQETQYF.

Ten or more counts support this clonotype. The rearrangement joins TRBV7-6 to TRBJ2-7; no clear D. Germline-derived CDR1 and CDR2 are SGHVS and FNYEAQ. V lost 2 bases and J lost 6, with 8 bases in between. The CDR3 covers 12 residues. The DNA for the CDR3 is TGTGCCAGCAGCTTACTCAACGGCGAGCAGTACTTC. It codes for CASSLLNGEQYF. Full variable domain (rest looked up from reference TRBV7-6 and TRBJ2-7): GAGVSQSPRYKVTKRGQDVALRCDPISGHVSLYWYRQALGQGPEFLTYFNYEAQQDKSGLPNDRFSAERPEGSISTLTIQRTEQRDSAMYRCASSLLNGEQYFGPGTRLTVT.

About this clonotype: The junction departs from the called germline gene at one end, perhaps through a read error. The V call is TRBV6-5, the J call TRBJ2-7; D not certain. Germline CDR1 is MNHEY and CDR2 is SVGAGI. The CDR3 contains 15 residues. Here the CDR3 reads CAISNRASGAYEQYF. CDR3 coding DNA: TGTGCCATCAGTAATCGGGCCTCCGGCGCCTACGAGCAGTACTTC.

The chain couples TRBV30 to TRBJ2-6, with no clear D. Trimming removed 3 bases at V and 9 bases at J, with 12 bases between. Germline V CDR1 and CDR2: GTSNPN, SVGIG (reference sequence). This CDR3 comprises 13 residues. The CDR3 here is CAWRARLGNVLTF. The CDR3 DNA is TGTGCCTGGAGGGCCAGGTTGGGCAACGTCCTGACTTTC.

This clonotype was recorded at least ten times. The J gene is TRBJ1-6, the V gene TRBV9; tentative D call: TRBD1 (6 bases). Trimming shortened V by 0 bases and J by 9 bases, and 10 bases separated the two germline ends. The germline gives CDR1 SGDLS, CDR2 YYNGEE. This CDR3 has 14 residues. The CDR3 region has the DNA TGTGCCAGCAGCGTAGACAGGGTAGGTTCACCCCTCCACTTT. Amino acid sequence: CASSVDRVGSPLHF.

V gene TRBV3-1 combines with J gene TRBJ1-2, with D possibly TRBD1 on 5 matching bases. CDR1 and CDR2 from the germline V gene are LGHDT and YNNKEL (reference sequence). CDR3 size: 13 residues. The V end was cut by 8 bases, the J end by 3 bases, with 13 bases between. This CDR3 reads CASGPRGDYGYTF. The CDR3 DNA is TGTGCCAGCGGCCCCAGAGGGGACTATGGCTACACCTTC. The complete variable domain, with remaining parts taken from reference TRBV3-1 and TRBJ1-2, reads DTAVSQTPKYLVTQMGNDKSIKCEQNLGHDTMYWYKQDSKKFLKIMFSYNNKELIINETVPNRFSPKSPDKAHLNLHINSLELGDSAVYFCASGPRGDYGYTFGSGTRLTVV.

The J gene is TRBJ1-5, the V gene TRBV19, with a tentative D call TRBD1 (5 bases). The CDR3 length is 14 residues. The germline CDR1 and CDR2 sequences are LNHDA and SQIVND (reference sequence). V was clipped by 8 bases and J by 11 bases, with 22 bases between them. CDR3 in amino acids: CASQGSFSQETQHF. The CDR3 DNA follows: TGTGCCAGTCAGGGATCATTTTCTCAAGAGACCCAGCATTTT.

This clonotype was observed at least ten times. The chain carries TRBV5-1 and TRBJ2-7, with 9 bases that match TRBD2. The V segment lost 0 bases and the J segment 7 bases; nucleotides outside the gene matches: 5. Germline CDR1 SGHRS, CDR2 YFSETQ. This CDR3 is built from 14 residues. In nucleotides, the CDR3 is TGCGCCAGCAGCTTGGAGGCGGGGGGGCGTGAGCAGTACTTC. Its translation is CASSLEAGGREQYF.

In its sample, this clonotype was seen a few times. The chain is built from TRBV18 and TRBJ2-4; D is perhaps TRBD1 (5 bases). Per the germline V gene, CDR1 is KGHSH and CDR2 is LQKENI. V lost 3 bases and J 2 bases, leaving 8 bases between the germline ends. The CDR3 totals 14 residues. CDR3: CASSPPGTKNIQYF. The CDR3 region has the DNA TGTGCCAGCTCACCCCCAGGGACCAAAAACATTCAGTACTTC.

Comment on this clonotype: A much larger clone differs from this one at a single base, so this may be a read error. The J gene is TRBJ2-1, the V gene TRBV11-2; possibly TRBD2 for D (6 bases). The CDR3 runs 15 residues. The germline gives CDR1 SGHAT, CDR2 FQNNGV. DNA for the CDR3: TGTACCAGCAGCCCGGGACTTCAAGCCTACAATGAGCAGTTCTTC. Translated, it gives CTSSPGLQAYNEQFF. Supplemented by reference TRBV11-2 and TRBJ2-1, the full variable domain reads EAGVAQSPRYKIIEKRQSVAFWCNPISGHATLYWYQQILGQGPKLLIQFQNNGVVDDSQLPKDRFSAERLKGVDSTLKIQPAKLEDSAVYLCTSSPGLQAYNEQFFGPGTRLTVL.

The V and J genes are TRBV28 and TRBJ1-2; the D is unclear. There are 13 residues in the CDR3. Trimming took off 3 bases at V and 4 bases at J, with 9 bases between the two ends. Germline lookup yields CDR1 MDHEN and CDR2 SYDVKM. The CDR3 is CASSLDLIYGYTF. The CDR3 DNA follows: TGTGCCAGCAGTTTGGACCTAATCTATGGCTACACCTTC.

V is TRBV6-1 and J is TRBJ2-3; 7 nucleotides align to TRBD2. The CDR3 extends over 18 amino acids. Germline V CDR1 and CDR2: MNHNS, SASEGT. Trimming took 5 bases from V and 2 from J; bases not matched to a gene: 16. The CDR3, as DNA: TGTGCCAGCAGTCAAGGGAGGAGGCTAGCGGACAACACAGATACGCAGTATTTT. Translating gives CASSQGRRLADNTDTQYF.

The chain recombines TRBV19 with TRBJ1-1; tentative D call: TRBD1 (5 bases). CDR3 length equals 13 residues. V gave up 3 bases and J gave up 11 bases, with 16 bases separating them. Germline V CDR1 and CDR2: LNHDA, SQIVND (reference sequence). CDR3 sequence: CASSIRSGVWAFF. CDR3 coding DNA: TGTGCCAGTAGTATTCGGTCGGGGGTGTGGGCTTTCTTT. The full variable domain, completed using reference TRBV19 and TRBJ1-1, is DGGITQSPKYLFRKEGQNVTLSCEQNLNHDAMYWYRQDPGQGLRLIYYSQIVNDFQKGDIAEGYSVSREKKESFPLTVTSAQKNPTAFYLCASSIRSGVWAFFGQGTRLTVV.

This clonotype appeared a single time. A read error may be the cause here, since a much bigger clone is one base away. The gene calls are TRBV3-2 and TRBJ2-2; whether TRBD1, the table's D call, matches the DNA was not checked. TRBV3-2 is a pseudogene locus. This CDR3 has 15 amino acids. The CDR3 DNA reads TGTGCCAGCAGCCTCCAGGGGGTGAACACCGGGGAGCTGTTTTTT. It yields the protein CASSLQGVNTGELFF.

This clonotype was observed many times. V gene TRBV19 combines with J gene TRBJ1-2, with D unresolved. CDR1 is LNHDA and CDR2 is SQIVND in the germline V gene (reference sequence). V shed 1 base and J shed 2 bases, with 14 bases lying between them. This CDR3 spans 16 amino acids. The CDR3 bases are TGTGCCAGTAGTATAGGTTGGCGGCAGGCAAACTATGGCTACACCTTC. As protein: CASSIGWRQANYGYTF.

With respect to this clonotype: Because it lacks the conserved phenylalanine or tryptophan at the end, this CDR3 is likely a read error. No DNA is shown, since the ends of the CDR3 on it are uncertain; the CDR3 is the one TCRdb lists. The chain is built from TRBV20-1 and TRBJ2-3; the D call TRBD1 from the table was never checked on the DNA. Germline-derived CDR1 and CDR2 are DFQATT and SNEGSKA (reference sequence). Including both end residues, the CDR3 is 8 amino acids long. The CDR3 is CSARVQGN.

Worth noting for this clonotype: With a much larger clone just one base away, this may be a read error. V and J are TRBV11-3 and TRBJ2-5; TRBD2 aligns across 11 bases. CDR1 and CDR2 from the germline V gene are SGHNT and YENEEA. The CDR3 has 15 residues. V shed 5 bases, J shed 1 base, and the junction held 3 bases outside the gene matches. The CDR3 nucleotides read TGTGCCAGCAGCCCTAGCGGGGGGTCCCAAGAGACCCAGTACTTC. Its protein is CASSPSGGSQETQYF.

The rearrangement uses TRBV7-2 and TRBJ1-6, with 7 bases fitting TRBD1. The CDR3 loop spans 15 amino acids. After removal of 1 base from V and 8 bases from J, the junction contained 5 bases not matched to a gene. Germline V gene lookup returns CDR1 SGHTA and CDR2 FQGNSA. In nucleotides, the CDR3 is TGTGCCAGCAGCTTAGAGATAACAGGGGATTCACCCCTCCACTTT. Translated: CASSLEITGDSPLHF.

With regard to this clonotype: This clone may be a read error of a much larger clone one base away. CDR3 in amino acids: CASSPPRTGGNQPPHF. Here the CDR3 DNA reads TGTGCCAGCAGCCCCCCTCGGACAGGAGGCAATCAGCCCCCGCATTTT. The chain recombines TRBV11-2 with TRBJ1-5; 7 nucleotides line up with TRBD1. Germline V gives CDR1 SGHAT, CDR2 FQNNGV. The CDR3 is 16 amino acids.

This clonotype showed up many times. V and J are TRBV15 and TRBJ2-3; D might be TRBD1 (5 bases). The ends were cut back, 0 bases at V and 2 bases at J, with 6 bases in the middle. Per germline, CDR1 LNHNV and CDR2 YYDKDF (reference sequence). The CDR3 is made up of 14 amino acids. The CDR3 DNA follows: TGTGCCACCAGCAGAGACAGGGTCACAGATACGCAGTATTTT. It is translated as CATSRDRVTDTQYF.

This clonotype was seen repeatedly, ten times or more. The chain has TRBV5-6 and TRBJ2-7; 8 nucleotides align to TRBD1. CDR1 and CDR2 from the germline V gene are SGHDT and YYEEEE. Trimming at V came to 5 bases and at J to 4 bases, leaving 8 bases not matched to a gene. The CDR3 extends over 14 amino acids. This chain's CDR3 is CASRQTGGVYEQYF. The CDR3 DNA reads TGTGCCAGCAGACAAACAGGGGGTGTGTACGAGCAGTACTTC.

This clonotype was seen many times. This chain uses TRBV6-1 with TRBJ2-5, with D unresolved. Germline V gives CDR1 MNHNS, CDR2 SASEGT. The CDR3 has 15 amino acids. Deletions cut 2 bases from V and 5 bases from J, with 15 bases between. The CDR3 region is CASSETALVGETQYF. CDR3 coding DNA: TGTGCCAGCAGTGAAACGGCGCTCGTAGGGGAGACCCAGTACTTC.

The V call is TRBV19, the J call TRBJ1-5, with D unresolved. CDR1 and CDR2 from the germline V gene are LNHDA and SQIVND (reference sequence). V lost 5 bases and J lost 2, with 10 bases in between. The CDR3 length is 14 residues. CDR3 bases: TGTGCCAGTAGTGATTTGGGTGGCAATCAGCCCCAGCATTTT. This gives the protein CASSDLGGNQPQHF.

This clonotype was seen a few times. The gene calls are TRBV3-1 and TRBJ2-7; D tentatively fits TRBD1 or TRBD2 (5 bases each). Trimming removed 4 bases from V and 7 bases from J, with 20 bases in between. Germline V CDR1 and CDR2: LGHDT, YNNKEL (reference sequence). The CDR3 totals 15 residues. Here the CDR3 DNA reads TGTGCCAGCAGCCTCCGAGGCTCTGGGGGTAAGGAGCAGTACTTC. Its protein product is CASSLRGSGGKEQYF.

This clonotype was detected only a few times. The chain is built from TRBV2 and TRBJ1-1; D remains ambiguous. Trimming cost V 7 bases and J 0 bases, with 9 bases left between them. The CDR3 runs to 13 residues. Germline V gives CDR1 SNHLY, CDR2 FYNNEI. The CDR3: CASIGVLNTEAFF. CDR3 nucleotide sequence: TGTGCCAGCATCGGGGTTCTGAACACTGAAGCTTTCTTT.

As regards this clonotype: This may come from a read error, since a much larger clone is one base off. The rearrangement links TRBV18 to TRBJ1-5; 8 bases map to TRBD1. The germline CDR1 and CDR2 sequences are KGHSH and LQKENI. This CDR3 contains 14 residues. CDR3 nucleotide sequence: TGTGTCAGCGTTGGACAGGGTCTCAATCAGCCCCAGCATTTT. Translation gives CVSVGQGLNQPQHF.

The chain recombines TRBV2 with TRBJ1-6; 8 nucleotides agree with TRBD1. The CDR3 loop spans 15 amino acids. The V segment lost 8 bases and the J segment 10 bases; nucleotides outside the gene matches: 13. The germline V gene encodes CDR1 SNHLY and CDR2 FYNNEI. CDR3 bases: TGTGCCAGCTGTGGACAGGGAAGAACTAGGTCACCCCTCCACTTT. It is translated as CASCGQGRTRSPLHF.

Details on this clonotype: A much larger clone lies a single base off, so this may be a read error. The V and J genes are TRBV5-6 and TRBJ1-4; D not resolved. Germline V CDR1 and CDR2: SGHDT, YYEEEE. This CDR3 is 17 amino acids long. CDR3 amino acids: CASSLGRSGPGREKLSF. CDR3 DNA: TGTGCCAGCAGCTTGGGAAGATCCGGCCCCGGGCGGGAAAAACTGTCTTTT. Using reference TRBV5-6 and TRBJ1-4 for the parts outside the CDR3, the full variable domain is DAGVTQSPTHLIKTRGQQVTLRCSPKSGHDTVSWYQQALGQGPQFIFQYYEEEERQRGNFPDRFSGHQFPNYSSELNVNALLLGDSALYLCASSLGRSGPGREKLSFGSGTQLSVL.

This sequence joins TRBV20-1 and TRBJ2-5; D is ambiguous. Germline V gene lookup returns CDR1 DFQATT and CDR2 SNEGSKA (reference sequence). The V end lost 4 bases, the J end lost 5 bases, and 17 bases lay between the germline ends. CDR3 length: 14 amino acids. CDR3 in amino acids: CSAKINFLGETQYF. The DNA for the CDR3 is TGCAGTGCTAAAATAAATTTCTTAGGGGAGACCCAGTACTTC.